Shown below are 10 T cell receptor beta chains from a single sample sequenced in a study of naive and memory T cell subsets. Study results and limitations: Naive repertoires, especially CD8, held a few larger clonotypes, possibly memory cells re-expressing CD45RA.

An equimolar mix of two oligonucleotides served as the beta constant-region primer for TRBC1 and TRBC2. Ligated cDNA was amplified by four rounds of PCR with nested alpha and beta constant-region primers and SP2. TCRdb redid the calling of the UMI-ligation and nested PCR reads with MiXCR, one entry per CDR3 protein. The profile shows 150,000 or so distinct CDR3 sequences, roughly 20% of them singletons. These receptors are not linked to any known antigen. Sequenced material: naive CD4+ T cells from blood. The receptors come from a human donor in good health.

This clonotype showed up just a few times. CDR3 coding DNA: TGTGCCAGCAGTGACGTTGCGGGCTACACAGATACGCAGTATTTT. Residues: CASSDVAGYTDTQYF. This rearrangement joins TRBV6-5 to TRBJ2-3; perhaps TRBD2 as D (5 bases). V was trimmed by 5 bases and J by 2 bases, leaving 14 bases between them. Germline CDR1 MNHEY, CDR2 SVGAGI. This CDR3 region has 15 residues.

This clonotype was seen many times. CDR3 in amino acids: CASSPGLAGGETQYF. The CDR3 coding sequence is TGTGCCAGCAGTCCCGGGCTAGCGGGAGGAGAGACCCAGTACTTC. V usage is TRBV28 and J usage is TRBJ2-5; TRBD2 aligns across 11 bases. V was pared by 5 bases and J by 4 bases, with 6 bases of the junction left unmatched. Germline V CDR1 and CDR2: MDHEN, SYDVKM. The CDR3 totals 15 residues.

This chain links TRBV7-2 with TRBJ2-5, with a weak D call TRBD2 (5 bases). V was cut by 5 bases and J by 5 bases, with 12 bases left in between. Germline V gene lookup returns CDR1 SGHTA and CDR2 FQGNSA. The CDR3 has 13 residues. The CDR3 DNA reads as TGTGCCAGCAGCCCATGGCGGAGGGAGACCCAGTACTTC. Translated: CASSPWRRETQYF.

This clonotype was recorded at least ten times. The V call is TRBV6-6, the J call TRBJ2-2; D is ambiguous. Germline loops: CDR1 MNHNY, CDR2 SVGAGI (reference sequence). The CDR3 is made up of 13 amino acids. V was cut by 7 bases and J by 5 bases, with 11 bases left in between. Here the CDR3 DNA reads TGTGCCAGCATTCCGACTGGAACCGGGGAGCTGTTTTTT. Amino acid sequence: CASIPTGTGELFF.

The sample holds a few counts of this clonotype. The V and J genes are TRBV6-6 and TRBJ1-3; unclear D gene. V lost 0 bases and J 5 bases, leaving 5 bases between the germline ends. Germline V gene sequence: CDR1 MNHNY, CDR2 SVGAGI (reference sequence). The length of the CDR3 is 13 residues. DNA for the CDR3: TGTGCCAGCAGTTACTCCGGCAGAAACACCATATATTTT. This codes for CASSYSGRNTIYF.

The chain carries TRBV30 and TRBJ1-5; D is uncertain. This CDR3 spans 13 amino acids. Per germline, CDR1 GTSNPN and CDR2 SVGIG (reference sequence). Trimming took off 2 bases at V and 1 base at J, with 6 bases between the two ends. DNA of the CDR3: TGTGCCTGGAGTCCAACAAGCAATCAGCCCCAGCATTTT. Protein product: CAWSPTSNQPQHF.

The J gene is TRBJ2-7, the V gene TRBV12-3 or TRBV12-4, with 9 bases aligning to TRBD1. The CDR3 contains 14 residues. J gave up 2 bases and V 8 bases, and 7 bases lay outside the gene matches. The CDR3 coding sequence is TGTGCCAGCCGGCCGGGACAGGGAACCTACGAGCAGTACTTC. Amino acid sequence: CASRPGQGTYEQYF.

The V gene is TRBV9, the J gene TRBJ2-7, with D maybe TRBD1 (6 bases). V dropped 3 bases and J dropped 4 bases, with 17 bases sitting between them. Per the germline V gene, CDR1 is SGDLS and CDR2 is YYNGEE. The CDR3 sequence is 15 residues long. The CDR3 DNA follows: TGTGCCAGCAGCGCGACGTCCGGGACACCATACGAGCAGTACTTC. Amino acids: CASSATSGTPYEQYF.

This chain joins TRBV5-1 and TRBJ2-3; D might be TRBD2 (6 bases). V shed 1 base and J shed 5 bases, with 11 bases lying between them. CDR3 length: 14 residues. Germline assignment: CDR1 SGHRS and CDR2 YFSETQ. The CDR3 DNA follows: TGCGCCAGCAGCTTGAGCGGCGGGGAAGATACGCAGTATTTT. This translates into CASSLSGGEDTQYF. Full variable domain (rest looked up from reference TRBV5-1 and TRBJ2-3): KAGVTQTPRYLIKTRGQQVTLSCSPISGHRSVSWYQQTPGQGLQFLFEYFSETQRNKGNFPGRFSGRQFSNSRSEMNVSTLELGDSALYLCASSLSGGEDTQYFGPGTRLTVL.

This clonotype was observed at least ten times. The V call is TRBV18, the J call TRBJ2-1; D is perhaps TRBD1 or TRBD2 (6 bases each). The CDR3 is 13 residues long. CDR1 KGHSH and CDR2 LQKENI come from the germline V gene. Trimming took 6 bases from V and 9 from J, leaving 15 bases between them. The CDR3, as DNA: TGTGCCAGCTCGAGATCAGGAGGGGGTGAGCAGTTCTTC. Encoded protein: CASSRSGGGEQFF.